This T cell receptor (beta chain) was sequenced in a study of T cell responses to AZD1222 COVID-19 vaccine. Study results and caveats: At baseline, seropositivity was found in only a handful of AZD1222 recipients. Females outnumbered males among donors, who were mostly white British; clonal diversity was possibly underestimated. Nearly half of spike-specific TCRs reportedly go after variant regions that carry no mutations.

CDR1 and CDR2 from the germline V gene are SQVTM and ANQGSEA. The CDR3 loop spans 14 amino acids. Unmatched junction bases numbered 7, after V lost 2 bases and J lost 5 bases. About this clone itself: What it recognizes is unknown.

Using immunoSEQ multiplex PCR, the repertoire was profiled, and TCRdb retains in-frame clones only, with some absent. The repertoire includes 140,000 to 150,000 clones, 93% of them detected once, and 7.5% to 9.5% sits in the top ten. V is TRBV29-1 and J is TRBJ2-7; the match to TRBD1 covers 9 bases. The specimen was peripheral blood, collected on day 0 of AZD1222 vaccination. The receptor's source is an adult in good health. The CDR3 sequence is CSVEPGQGHNEQYF. The CDR3, as DNA: TGCAGCGTTGAACCGGGACAGGGCCATAACGAGCAGTACTTC.